The T cell receptor beta chain described here comes from a study of T-cell memory formation after mild COVID-19. TCRdb called the 5' RACE reads again in MiXCR, with one record for every CDR3 protein. This table has under 300,000 distinct CDR3 sequences, about a sixth appearing once. This clonotype was seen repeatedly, ten times or more. V was clipped by 7 bases and J by 4 bases, with 13 bases between them. Germline values: CDR1 SGHRS, CDR2 YFSETQ. This CDR3 contains 13 residues. The J gene is TRBJ2-3, the V gene TRBV5-1; D could derive from TRBD1 or TRBD2 (5 bases each). This TCR came from a man between 18 and 35 years old who had mild COVID-19 (a few samples of this study predate the infection). Cell type and time point are not known. The sequenced sample consisted of PBMCs or a T cell subset sorted from them (not recorded which). CDR3 sequence: CASPPRGPDTQYF. The CDR3, as DNA: TGCGCCAGCCCCCCCCGGGGCCCAGATACGCAGTATTTT.